This T cell receptor beta chain is from a study of T cells after yellow fever vaccination. Study-level background: For low cell numbers, libraries were made with SMART-Seq v4 Ultra Low Input.

TCRdb independently ran MiXCR on the 5' RACE reads; one entry per CDR3 protein. Of about 510,000 distinct CDR3 sequences listed, roughly a fifth are singletons. To note about this clonotype: Its antigen is not known. It may be a read error: a sequence one base away is much more abundant.

The CDR3 is 15 residues long. The V and J ends lost 4 bases and 2 bases respectively, with 13 bases between them. Germline CDR1 SGHTS, CDR2 YDEGEE. Notes on the study in general: The secondary response peaked faster, at day 5 versus 15, but was weaker. Reappearance after the booster was observed for most primary-vaccination clones (96% CD4, about 85% CD8). Among all clonotypes, a small share was observed in both CD4 and CD8 compartments.

The source is a man younger than 30 who received the YFV17D yellow fever vaccine. Sequenced material: PBMCs, taken roughly 20 days after the first yellow fever vaccination. The chain recombines TRBV5-8 with TRBJ2-1; either TRBD1 or TRBD2 may fit D (6 bases each). This chain's CDR3 is CASSPMGGPYNEQFF. In nucleotides, the CDR3 is TGTGCCAGCAGCCCGATGGGGGGCCCCTACAATGAGCAGTTCTTC.